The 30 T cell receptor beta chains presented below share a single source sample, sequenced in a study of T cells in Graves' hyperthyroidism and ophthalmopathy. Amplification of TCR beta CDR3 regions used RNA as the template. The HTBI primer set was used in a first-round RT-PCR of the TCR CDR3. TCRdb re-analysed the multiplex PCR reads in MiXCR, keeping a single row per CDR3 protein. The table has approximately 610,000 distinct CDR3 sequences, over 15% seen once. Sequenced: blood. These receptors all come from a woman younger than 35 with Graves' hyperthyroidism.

This CDR3 is CASSFRGTKNIQYF. CDR3 nucleotide sequence: TGTGCCAGCAGCTTCCGGGGGACCAAAAACATTCAGTACTTC. The rearrangement joins TRBV7-2 to TRBJ2-4, with a possible D match to TRBD2 (6 bases). The CDR3 contains 14 residues. The germline V gene encodes CDR1 SGHTA and CDR2 FQGNSA. Trimming stripped 3 bases from V and 2 bases from J, with 8 bases between. The whole variable domain, remainder taken from reference TRBV7-2 and TRBJ2-4, is GAGVSQSPSNKVTEKGKDVELRCDPISGHTALYWYRQSLGQGLEFLIYFQGNSAPDKSGLPSDRFSAERTGGSVSTLTIQRTQQEDSAVYLCASSFRGTKNIQYFGAGTRLSVL.

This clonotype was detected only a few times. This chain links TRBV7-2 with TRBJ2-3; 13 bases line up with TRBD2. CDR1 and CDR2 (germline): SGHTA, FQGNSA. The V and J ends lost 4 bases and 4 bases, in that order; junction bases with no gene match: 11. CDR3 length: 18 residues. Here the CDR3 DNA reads TGTGCCAGCAGCTCTTTACTAGCGGGAGGGCCCGGGGCAGATACGCAGTATTTT. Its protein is CASSSLLAGGPGADTQYF.

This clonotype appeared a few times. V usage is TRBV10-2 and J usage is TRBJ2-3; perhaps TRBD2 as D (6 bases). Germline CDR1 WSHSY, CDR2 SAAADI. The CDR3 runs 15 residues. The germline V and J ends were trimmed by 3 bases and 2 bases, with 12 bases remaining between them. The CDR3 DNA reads TGCGCCAGCAGTGACCCTAGCGCCGACACAGATACGCAGTATTTT. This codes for CASSDPSADTDTQYF.

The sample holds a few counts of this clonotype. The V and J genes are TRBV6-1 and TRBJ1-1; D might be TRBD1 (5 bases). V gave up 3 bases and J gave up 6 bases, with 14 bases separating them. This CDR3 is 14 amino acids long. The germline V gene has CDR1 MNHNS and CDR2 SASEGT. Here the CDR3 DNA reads TGTGCCAGCAGTGAGGTCAGACAGATCTCTGAAGCTTTCTTT. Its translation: CASSEVRQISEAFF.

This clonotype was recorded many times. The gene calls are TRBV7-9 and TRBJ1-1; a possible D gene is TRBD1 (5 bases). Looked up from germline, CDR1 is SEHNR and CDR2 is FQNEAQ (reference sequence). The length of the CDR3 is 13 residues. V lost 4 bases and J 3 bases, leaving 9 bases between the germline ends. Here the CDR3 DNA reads TGTGCCAGCAGCTCATGGGGGGACACTGAAGCTTTCTTT. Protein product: CASSSWGDTEAFF.

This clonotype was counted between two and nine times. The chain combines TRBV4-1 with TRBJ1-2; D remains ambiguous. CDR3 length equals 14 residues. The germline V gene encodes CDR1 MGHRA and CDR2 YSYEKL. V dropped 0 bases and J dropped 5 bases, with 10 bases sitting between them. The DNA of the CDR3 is TGCGCCAGCAGCCAAGATCCGTCGGGGTATGGCTACACCTTC. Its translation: CASSQDPSGYGYTF.

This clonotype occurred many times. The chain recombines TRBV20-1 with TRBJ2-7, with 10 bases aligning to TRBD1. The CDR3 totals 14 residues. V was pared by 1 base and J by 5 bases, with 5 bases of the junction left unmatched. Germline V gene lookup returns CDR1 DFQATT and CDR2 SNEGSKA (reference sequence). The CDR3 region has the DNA TGCAGTGCTAGAGGAGACAGGGGGCTTGACGAGCAGTACTTC. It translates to CSARGDRGLDEQYF.

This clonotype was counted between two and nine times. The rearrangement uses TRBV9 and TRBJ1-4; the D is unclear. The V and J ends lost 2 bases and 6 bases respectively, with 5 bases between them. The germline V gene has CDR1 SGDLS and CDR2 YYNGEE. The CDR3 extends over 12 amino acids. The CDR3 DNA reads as TGTGCCAGCAGCGTCAACGATGAAAAACTGTTTTTT. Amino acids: CASSVNDEKLFF.

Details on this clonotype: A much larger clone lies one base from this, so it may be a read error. The CDR3 DNA sequence: TGCAGTGCTAGAGGAATGACAGATACGCAGTATTTT. It is translated as CSARGMTDTQYF. The chain carries TRBV20-1 and TRBJ2-3; D remains ambiguous. The CDR3 loop spans 12 amino acids. Trimming cost V 1 base and J 3 bases, with 5 bases left between them. Germline CDR1 reads DFQATT; CDR2 reads SNEGSKA (reference sequence).

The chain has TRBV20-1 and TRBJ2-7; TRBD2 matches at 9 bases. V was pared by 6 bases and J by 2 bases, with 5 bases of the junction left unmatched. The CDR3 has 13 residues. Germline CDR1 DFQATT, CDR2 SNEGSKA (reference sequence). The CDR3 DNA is TGCAGTGCCGAGACTAGCGGAACCTACGAGCAGTACTTC. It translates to CSAETSGTYEQYF.

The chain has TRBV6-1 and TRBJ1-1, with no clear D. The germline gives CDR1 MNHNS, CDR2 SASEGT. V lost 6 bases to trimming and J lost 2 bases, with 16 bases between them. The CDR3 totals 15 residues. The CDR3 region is CASSPYFTLNTEAFF. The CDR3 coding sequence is TGTGCCAGCAGCCCTTATTTCACCCTCAACACTGAAGCTTTCTTT.

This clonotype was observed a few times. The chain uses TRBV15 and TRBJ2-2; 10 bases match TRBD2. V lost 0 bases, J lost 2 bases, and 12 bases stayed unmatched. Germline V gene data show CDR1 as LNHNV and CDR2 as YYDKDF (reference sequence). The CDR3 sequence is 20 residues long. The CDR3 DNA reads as TGTGCCACCAGCAGAGATCTGGGGCTAGCGGGGGACCCTAACACCGGGGAGCTGTTTTTT. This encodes CATSRDLGLAGDPNTGELFF.

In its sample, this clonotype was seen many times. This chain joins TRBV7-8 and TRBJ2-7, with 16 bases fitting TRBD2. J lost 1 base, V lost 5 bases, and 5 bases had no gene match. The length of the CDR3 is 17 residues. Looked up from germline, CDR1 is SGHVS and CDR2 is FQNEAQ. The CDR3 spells CASSLTGLAGGSYEQYF. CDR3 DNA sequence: TGTGCCAGCAGCCTAACGGGACTAGCGGGAGGGTCCTACGAGCAGTACTTC.

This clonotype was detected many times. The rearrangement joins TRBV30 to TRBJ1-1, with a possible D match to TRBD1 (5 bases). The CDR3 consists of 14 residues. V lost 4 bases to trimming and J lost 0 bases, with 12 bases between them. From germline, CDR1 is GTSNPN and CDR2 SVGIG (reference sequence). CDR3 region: CAWTRDGLNTEAFF. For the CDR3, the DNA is TGTGCCTGGACCCGGGACGGACTGAACACTGAAGCTTTCTTT.

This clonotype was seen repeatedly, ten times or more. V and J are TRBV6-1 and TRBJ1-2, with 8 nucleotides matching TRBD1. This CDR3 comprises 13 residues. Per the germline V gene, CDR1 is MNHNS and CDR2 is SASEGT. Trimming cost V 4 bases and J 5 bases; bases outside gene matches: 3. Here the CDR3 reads CASSGDRTYGYTF. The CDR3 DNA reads TGTGCCAGCAGTGGGGACAGGACGTATGGCTACACCTTC.

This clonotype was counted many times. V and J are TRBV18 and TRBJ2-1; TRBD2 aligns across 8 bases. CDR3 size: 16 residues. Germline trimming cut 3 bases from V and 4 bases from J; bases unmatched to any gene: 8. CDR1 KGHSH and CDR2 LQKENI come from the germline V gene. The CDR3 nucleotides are TGTGCCAGCTCACCGACCGATAGCGGGACTTACAATGAGCAGTTCTTC. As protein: CASSPTDSGTYNEQFF.

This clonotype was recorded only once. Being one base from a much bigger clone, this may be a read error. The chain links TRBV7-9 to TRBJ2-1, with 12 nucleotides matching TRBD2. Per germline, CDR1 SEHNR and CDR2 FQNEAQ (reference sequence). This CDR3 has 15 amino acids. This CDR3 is CASSVTSGGHNEQLF. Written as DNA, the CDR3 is TGTGCCAGCAGCGTGACTAGCGGGGGTCACAATGAGCAGCTCTTC.

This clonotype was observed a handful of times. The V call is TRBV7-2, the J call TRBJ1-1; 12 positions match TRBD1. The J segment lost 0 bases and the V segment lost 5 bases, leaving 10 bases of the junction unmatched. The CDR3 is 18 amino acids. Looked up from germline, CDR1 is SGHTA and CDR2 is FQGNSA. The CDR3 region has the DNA TGTGCCAGCAGCCTACGGGACAGGGGGCTCTTTGTGAACACTGAAGCTTTCTTT. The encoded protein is CASSLRDRGLFVNTEAFF.

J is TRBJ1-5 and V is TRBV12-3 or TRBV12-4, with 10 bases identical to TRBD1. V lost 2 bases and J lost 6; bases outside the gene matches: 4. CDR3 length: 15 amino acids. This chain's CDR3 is CASSLRDRGPQPQHF. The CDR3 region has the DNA TGTGCCAGCAGTTTACGGGACAGGGGTCCTCAGCCCCAGCATTTT.

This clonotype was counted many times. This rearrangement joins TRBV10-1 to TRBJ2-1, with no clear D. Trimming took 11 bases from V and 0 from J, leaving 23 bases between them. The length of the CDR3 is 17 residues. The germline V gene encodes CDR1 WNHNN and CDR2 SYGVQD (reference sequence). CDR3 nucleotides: TGCGCCCCTCAGGAAGGGTCATCGTTGAGCTCCTACAATGAGCAGTTCTTC. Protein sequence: CAPQEGSSLSSYNEQFF.

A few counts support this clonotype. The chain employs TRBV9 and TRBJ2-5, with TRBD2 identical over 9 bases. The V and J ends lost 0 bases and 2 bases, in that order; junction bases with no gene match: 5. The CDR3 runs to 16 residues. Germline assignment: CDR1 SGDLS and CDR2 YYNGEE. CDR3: CASSVGLADMQETQYF. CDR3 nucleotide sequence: TGTGCCAGCAGCGTAGGACTAGCGGATATGCAAGAGACCCAGTACTTC.

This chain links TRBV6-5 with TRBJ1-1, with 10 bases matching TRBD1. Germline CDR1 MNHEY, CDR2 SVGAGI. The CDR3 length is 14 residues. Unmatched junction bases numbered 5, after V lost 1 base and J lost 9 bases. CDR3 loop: CASSYFDRGPKAFF. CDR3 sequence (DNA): TGTGCCAGCAGTTACTTTGACAGGGGGCCAAAAGCTTTCTTT.

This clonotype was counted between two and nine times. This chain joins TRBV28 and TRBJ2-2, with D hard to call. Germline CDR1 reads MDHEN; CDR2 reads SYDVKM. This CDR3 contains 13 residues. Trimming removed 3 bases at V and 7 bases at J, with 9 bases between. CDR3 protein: CASSFPGIGELFF. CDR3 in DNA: TGTGCCAGCAGTTTTCCGGGTATCGGGGAGCTGTTTTTT.

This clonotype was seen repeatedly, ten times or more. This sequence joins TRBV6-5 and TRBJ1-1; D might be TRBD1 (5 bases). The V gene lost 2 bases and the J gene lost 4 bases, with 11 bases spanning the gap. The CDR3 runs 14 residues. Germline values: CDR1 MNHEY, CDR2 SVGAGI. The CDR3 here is CASSYKGRVTEAFF. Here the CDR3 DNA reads TGTGCCAGCAGTTACAAGGGGAGGGTCACTGAAGCTTTCTTT.

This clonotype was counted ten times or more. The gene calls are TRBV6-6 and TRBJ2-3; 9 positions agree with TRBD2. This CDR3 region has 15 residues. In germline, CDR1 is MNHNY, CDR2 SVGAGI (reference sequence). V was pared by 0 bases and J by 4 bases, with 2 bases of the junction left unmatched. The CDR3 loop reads CASSYSAGGPDTQYF. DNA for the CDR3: TGTGCCAGCAGTTACTCGGCGGGGGGGCCAGATACGCAGTATTTT.

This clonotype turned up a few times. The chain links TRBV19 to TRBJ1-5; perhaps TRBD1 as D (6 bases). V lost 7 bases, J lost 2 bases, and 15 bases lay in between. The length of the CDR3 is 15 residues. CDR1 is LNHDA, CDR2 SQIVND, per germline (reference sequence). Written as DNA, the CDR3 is TGTGCCAGTATAGGGGGAGGGACGGGCAATCAGCCCCAGCATTTT. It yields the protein CASIGGGTGNQPQHF.

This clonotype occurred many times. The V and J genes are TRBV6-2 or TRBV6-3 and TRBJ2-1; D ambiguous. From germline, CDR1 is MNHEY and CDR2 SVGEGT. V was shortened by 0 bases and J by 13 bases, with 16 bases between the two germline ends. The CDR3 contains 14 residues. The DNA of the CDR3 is TGTGCCAGCAGTTACTCGATCCTTCAATCTGCCCAGTTCTTC. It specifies CASSYSILQSAQFF.

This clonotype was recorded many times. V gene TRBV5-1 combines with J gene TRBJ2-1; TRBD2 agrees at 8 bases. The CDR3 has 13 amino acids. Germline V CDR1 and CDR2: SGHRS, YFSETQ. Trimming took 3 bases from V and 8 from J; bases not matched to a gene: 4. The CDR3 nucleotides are TGCGCCAGCAGCTGGACTAGCCTCTATGAGCAGTTCTTC. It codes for CASSWTSLYEQFF.

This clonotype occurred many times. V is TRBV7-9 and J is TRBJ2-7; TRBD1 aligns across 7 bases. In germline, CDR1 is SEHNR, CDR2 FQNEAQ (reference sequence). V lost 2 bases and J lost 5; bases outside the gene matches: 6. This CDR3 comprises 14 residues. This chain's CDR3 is CASSLTGAVNEQYF. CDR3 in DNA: TGTGCCAGCAGCTTAACAGGGGCGGTCAACGAGCAGTACTTC.

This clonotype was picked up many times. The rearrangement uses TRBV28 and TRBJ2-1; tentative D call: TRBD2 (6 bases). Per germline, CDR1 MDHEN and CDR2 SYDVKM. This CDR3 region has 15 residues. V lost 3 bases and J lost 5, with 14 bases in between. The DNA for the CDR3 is TGTGCCAGCAGTTTCAGTCCTAGCGAGAACAATGAGCAGTTCTTC. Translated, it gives CASSFSPSENNEQFF.